This note documents a single T cell receptor beta chain sequence. Repertoires were generated with immunoSEQ multiplex PCR, while TCRdb's copy carries only in-frame clones and drops some. This table has 200,000 to 250,000 clones, approximately 77% appearing once. The data belong to a study of blood T cell repertoires in COVID-19. As for the study in general: Samples representing acute and convalescent COVID-19 were sourced from the United States, Italy and Spain. Sample material is recorded as cDNA or gDNA derived from T cells, B-cell-depleted T cells, or PBMCs.

The sequencing input was peripheral blood. The sequence derives from a woman older than 75 with acute or convalescent COVID-19.

The CDR3 nucleotides are TGTGCCAGCAGCCAAAAGGGTATTGGGGGCAATTCACCCCTCCACTTT. Translated: CASSQKGIGGNSPLHF. V usage is TRBV3-1 (or the pseudogene TRBV3-2) and J usage is TRBJ1-6; tentative D call: TRBD1 (6 bases). Trimming took off 2 bases at V and 7 bases at J, with 15 bases between the two ends. This CDR3 has 16 amino acids. Germline CDR1 and CDR2: LGHDT and YNNKEL (reference sequence).